These 25 T cell receptor beta chains came from one sample sequenced in a study of blood T cell repertoires in COVID-19. TCRdb's copy holds only in-frame clones and misses some; the assay was immunoSEQ multiplex PCR. Among around 81,000 clones, approximately 89% were seen once, and the ten largest hold more than 1.5%. The sample comprised peripheral blood. Receptors were obtained from a woman aged 55-69 years with acute or convalescent COVID-19.

The chain joins TRBV7-2 to TRBJ2-5; D is undetermined. CDR1 SGHTA and CDR2 FQGNSA come from the germline V gene. CDR3 length: 12 amino acids. The V end was cut by 3 bases, the J end by 5 bases, with 7 bases between. The CDR3 DNA sequence: TGTGCCAGCAGCTTTTTCTCTGAGACCCAGTACTTC. This gives the protein CASSFFSETQYF. The full variable domain, rest sourced from reference TRBV7-2 and TRBJ2-5, is GAGVSQSPSNKVTEKGKDVELRCDPISGHTALYWYRQSLGQGLEFLIYFQGNSAPDKSGLPSDRFSAERTGGSVSTLTIQRTQQEDSAVYLCASSFFSETQYFGPGTRLLVL.

The chain couples TRBV28 to TRBJ1-2; D gene uncertain. In germline, CDR1 is MDHEN, CDR2 SYDVKM. V lost 3 bases and J 6 bases, leaving 14 bases between the germline ends. The CDR3 totals 14 residues. The CDR3 sequence is CASSFNRQEDGYTF. DNA of the CDR3: TGTGCCAGCAGTTTTAATCGCCAGGAGGATGGCTACACCTTC.

V and J are TRBV28 and TRBJ1-5, with D hard to call. V was shortened by 3 bases and J by 4 bases, with 19 bases between the two germline ends. This CDR3 has 17 amino acids. Germline V CDR1 and CDR2: MDHEN, SYDVKM. The DNA of the CDR3 is TGTGCCAGCAGTTTTGGAGTATGGAGGGCCCCGAATCAGCCCCAGCATTTT. Translation: CASSFGVWRAPNQPQHF.

The sample holds a few counts of this clone. The chain uses TRBV28 and TRBJ2-7, with 8 nucleotides matching TRBD2. Germline-derived CDR1 and CDR2 are MDHEN and SYDVKM. J lost 5 bases, V lost 4 bases, and 10 bases had no gene match. The CDR3 spans 15 residues. The CDR3 nucleotides are TGTGCCAGCAGTTCCCCGCGGGGGGTAGCAAACGAGCAGTACTTC. Its translation is CASSSPRGVANEQYF.

The chain joins TRBV27 to TRBJ1-2, with D possibly TRBD1 on 6 matching bases. The CDR3 totals 14 residues. V lost 8 bases, J lost 0 bases, and 13 bases lay in between. CDR1 and CDR2 from the germline V gene are MNHEY and SMNVEV (reference sequence). For the CDR3, the DNA is TGTGCCAGCGCTGGAACAGGGTCTAACTATGGCTACACCTTC. Protein sequence: CASAGTGSNYGYTF.

The rearrangement joins TRBV18 to TRBJ1-1; D remains ambiguous. V was trimmed by 0 bases and J by 0 bases, leaving 8 bases between them. The CDR3 covers 15 residues. Germline assignment: CDR1 KGHSH and CDR2 LQKENI. The CDR3 is CASSPPSGMNTEAFF. The CDR3 DNA sequence: TGTGCCAGCTCACCACCTTCAGGAATGAACACTGAAGCTTTCTTT.

The chain carries TRBV25-1 and TRBJ2-6; TRBD1 agrees at 10 bases. The CDR3 sequence is 18 residues long. Losses at the gene ends were 4 bases for V and 0 bases for J; bases not matched to a gene: 6. From germline, CDR1 is MGHDK and CDR2 SYGVNS. The CDR3 loop reads CASSAQDRGYSGANVLTF. DNA of the CDR3: TGTGCCAGCAGTGCCCAGGACAGGGGGTACTCTGGGGCCAACGTCCTGACTTTC.

The sample holds one count of this clone. This chain connects TRBV27 to TRBJ1-2; perhaps TRBD1 as D (6 bases). Deletions cut 2 bases from V and 3 bases from J, with 13 bases between. The CDR3 is 15 residues long. The germline CDR1 and CDR2 sequences are MNHEY and SMNVEV (reference sequence). DNA of the CDR3: TGTGCCAGCAGTTTACGGGGGGCTTGGGACTATGGCTACACCTTC. This sequence encodes CASSLRGAWDYGYTF.

This chain uses TRBV21-1 with TRBJ1-5; the table's TRBD1 call for D was not verified on the DNA. TRBV21-1 constitutes a pseudogene. The CDR3 totals 14 residues. The CDR3 nucleotides are TGTGCCAGCAGCAAAGAGACAGGGGATCAGCCCCAGCATTTT. Protein sequence: CASSKETGDQPQHF.

The chain joins TRBV6-5 to TRBJ2-7, with TRBD1 identical over 7 bases. This CDR3 region has 16 residues. CDR1 and CDR2 from the germline V gene are MNHEY and SVGAGI. V was clipped by 2 bases and J by 1 base; unmatched bases: 8. Written as DNA, the CDR3 is TGTGCCAGCAGTTACAGTCGGGTACAGGGGTCCTACGAGCAGTACTTC. This gives the protein CASSYSRVQGSYEQYF.

This clone came up once. The chain is built from TRBV6-5 and TRBJ2-7; perhaps TRBD1 as D (5 bases). The CDR3 totals 14 residues. CDR1 is MNHEY and CDR2 is SVGAGI in the germline V gene. The V and J ends lost 2 bases and 3 bases respectively, with 11 bases between them. Here the CDR3 reads CASSYRGRYYEQYF. In DNA, the CDR3 is TGTGCCAGCAGTTACAGGGGCAGGTACTACGAGCAGTACTTC.

The chain couples TRBV5-4 to TRBJ2-1, with no clear D. Deletions cut 0 bases from V and 0 bases from J, with 7 bases between. CDR3 length equals 15 residues. The germline V gene has CDR1 SGHNT and CDR2 YYREEE (reference sequence). DNA for the CDR3: TGTGCCAGCAGCTTGGACTCTAGCTCCTACAATGAGCAGTTCTTC. Translation: CASSLDSSSYNEQFF.

The chain recombines TRBV2 with TRBJ2-1, with unresolved D. The CDR3 has 13 residues. V shed 6 bases and J shed 7 bases, with 13 bases lying between them. Germline V gene data show CDR1 as SNHLY and CDR2 as FYNNEI. The CDR3 nucleotides read TGTGCCAGCAGAGTACTTCGCGCGAATGAGCAGTTCTTC. Protein: CASRVLRANEQFF.

V usage is TRBV6-5 and J usage is TRBJ2-7; possibly TRBD2 for D (6 bases). V was clipped by 7 bases and J by 7 bases, with 17 bases between them. CDR3 length equals 13 residues. Germline V gene data show CDR1 as MNHEY and CDR2 as SVGAGI. In nucleotides, the CDR3 is TGTGCCAGCACCCGAGAGGCCGCGGGGGAGCAGTACTTC. This encodes CASTREAAGEQYF.

The rearrangement joins TRBV6-1 to TRBJ2-7, with 7 bases matching TRBD1. The J segment lost 3 bases and the V segment lost 0 bases, leaving 5 bases of the junction unmatched. The CDR3 has 15 amino acids. The V gene's germline CDR1 is MNHNS and CDR2 SASEGT. The CDR3 nucleotides are TGTGCCAGCAGTGAAGCACCGGGACAGTACTACGAGCAGTACTTC. It is translated as CASSEAPGQYYEQYF.

This sequence joins TRBV3-1 (or the pseudogene TRBV3-2) and TRBJ1-2, with D tentatively TRBD1 (5 bases). From germline, CDR1 is LGHDT and CDR2 YNNKEL (reference sequence). This CDR3 is built from 13 residues. The ends were cut back, 4 bases at V and 4 bases at J, with 10 bases in the middle. CDR3 amino acids: CASSLGGGYGYTF. DNA of the CDR3: TGTGCCAGCAGCCTGGGGGGGGGCTATGGCTACACCTTC.

This chain links TRBV6-5 with TRBJ2-5, with 7 bases identical to TRBD1. Unmatched junction bases numbered 7, after V lost 5 bases and J lost 4 bases. This CDR3 region has 14 residues. The germline V gene encodes CDR1 MNHEY and CDR2 SVGAGI. CDR3: CASSTGVARETQYF. The CDR3 nucleotides are TGTGCCAGCAGTACAGGGGTTGCTCGAGAGACCCAGTACTTC.

The J gene is TRBJ2-2, the V gene TRBV7-3; possibly TRBD1 for D (5 bases). This CDR3 spans 16 amino acids. V shed 2 bases and J shed 1 base, with 11 bases lying between them. Per the germline V gene, CDR1 is SGHTA and CDR2 is FQGTGA. The CDR3 coding sequence is TGTGCCAGCAGCTTATACGGCGGACAGAACACCGGGGAGCTGTTTTTT. Translation: CASSLYGGQNTGELFF. The full variable domain, rest sourced from reference TRBV7-3 and TRBJ2-2, is GAGVSQTPSNKVTEKGKYVELRCDPISGHTALYWYRQSLGQGPEFLIYFQGTGAADDSGLPNDRFFAVRPEGSVSTLKIQRTERGDSAVYLCASSLYGGQNTGELFFGEGSRLTVL.

The chain is built from TRBV6-5 and TRBJ2-1; 9 nucleotides match TRBD2. This CDR3 comprises 16 residues. The trim removed 0 bases at V and 3 bases at J, leaving 3 bases unmatched. Germline CDR1 and CDR2: MNHEY and SVGAGI. Written as DNA, the CDR3 is TGTGCCAGCAGTTACTCGGGACTAGCAGGCTACAATGAGCAGTTCTTC. Encoded protein: CASSYSGLAGYNEQFF.

This sequence joins TRBV20-1 and TRBJ2-2; D remains unclear. The V gene lost 3 bases and the J gene lost 4 bases, with 12 bases spanning the gap. The CDR3 spans 14 residues. Germline V gene sequence: CDR1 DFQATT, CDR2 SNEGSKA (reference sequence). CDR3 in DNA: TGCAGTGCTAGTCAATCCCAACTCACCGGGGAGCTGTTTTTT. Amino acid sequence: CSASQSQLTGELFF.

The CDR3 region has the DNA TGTGCCAGCAGCCCCGACCAGGTCGGGGAGCTGTTTTTT. Translation gives CASSPDQVGELFF. This chain links TRBV7-2 with TRBJ2-2; D is unclear. The CDR3 extends over 13 amino acids. From germline, CDR1 is SGHTA and CDR2 FQGNSA. V was cut by 5 bases and J by 7 bases, with 11 bases left in between.

The chain recombines TRBV3-1 (or the pseudogene TRBV3-2) with TRBJ2-1; D ambiguous. Trimming left V 3 bases short and J 4 bases short, with 4 bases between. Germline lookup yields CDR1 LGHDT and CDR2 YNNKEL (reference sequence). The CDR3 is 12 residues long. CDR3 residues: CASSHLYNEQFF. The CDR3 DNA is TGTGCCAGCAGCCACCTATACAATGAGCAGTTCTTC.

The genes are TRBV29-1 and TRBJ2-2; 7 bases are shared with TRBD1. The CDR3 is 12 amino acids. Germline V gives CDR1 SQVTM, CDR2 ANQGSEA. Trimming removed 6 bases from V and 8 bases from J; junction bases left unmatched: 6. CDR3 in amino acids: CSVSTGAGELFF. The CDR3 bases are TGCAGCGTGTCCACAGGGGCTGGGGAGCTGTTTTTT.

The chain recombines TRBV18 with TRBJ1-2; D not certain. The CDR3 sequence is 13 residues long. In germline, CDR1 is KGHSH, CDR2 LQKENI. Between the trimmed V and J ends, which lost 3 bases and 4 bases, there was a span of 9 bases. The CDR3 here is CASSPDNSYGYTF. CDR3 in DNA: TGTGCCAGCTCACCCGACAATTCCTATGGCTACACCTTC.

The chain is built from TRBV7-9 and TRBJ1-1; 7 bases are a match to TRBD1. V was clipped by 5 bases and J by 1 base; unmatched bases: 13. CDR3 length: 17 residues. Germline CDR1 and CDR2: SEHNR and FQNEAQ (reference sequence). In nucleotides, the CDR3 is TGTGCCAGCAGCCCAGGAGACAGGGCGAACTCGAACACTGAAGCTTTCTTT. It encodes CASSPGDRANSNTEAFF.